Following are 22 T cell receptor beta chains from one sample sequenced in a study of blood T cell repertoires in COVID-19 (TCRdb year 2020). The receptor library was made with the immunoSEQ multiplex PCR assay. TCRdb mirrors the immuneACCESS table, restricted to in-frame sequences. Some clones are absent from its copies; in checked studies, under half trace to an unresolved V gene, and the reason for the others is unknown. The sample records approximately 210,000 clones, approximately 82% of which are singletons. Of the sample, over 14% falls within the top ten clones. What was sequenced was PBMCs or T cells enriched from blood (not recorded which). The source of these receptors is a man aged 35 to 55 who had recovered from COVID-19.

J is TRBJ1-5 and V is TRBV18; TRBD1 matches at 10 bases. Germline V gene sequence: CDR1 KGHSH, CDR2 LQKENI. This CDR3 contains 13 residues. Trimming at V came to 6 bases and at J to 7 bases, leaving 3 bases not matched to a gene. The CDR3 DNA is TGTGCCAGCTCTGGGGACAGGGGACAGCCCCAGCATTTT. Protein product: CASSGDRGQPQHF.

The table lists this clone with many counts. The genes are TRBV19 and TRBJ2-1; D might be TRBD2 (7 bases). The CDR3 is 15 residues long. Germline V gives CDR1 LNHDA, CDR2 SQIVND (reference sequence). Trimming removed 5 bases from V and 3 bases from J, with 14 bases in between. CDR3 region: CASSAGAQLYNEQFF. Here the CDR3 DNA reads TGTGCCAGTAGTGCGGGGGCGCAACTCTACAATGAGCAGTTCTTC. Full variable domain (outside the CDR3, taken from reference TRBV19 and TRBJ2-1): DGGITQSPKYLFRKEGQNVTLSCEQNLNHDAMYWYRQDPGQGLRLIYYSQIVNDFQKGDIAEGYSVSREKKESFPLTVTSAQKNPTAFYLCASSAGAQLYNEQFFGPGTRLTVL.

This sequence joins TRBV9 and TRBJ1-2, with 9 bases fitting TRBD1. The CDR3 length is 16 residues. CDR1 and CDR2 from the germline V gene are SGDLS and YYNGEE. J was trimmed by 6 bases and V by 4 bases; bases with no gene match: 13. As DNA, the CDR3 is TGTGCCAGCAGCCCCGGGACAGGGTTTGATCGGCATGGCTACACCTTC. Translated: CASSPGTGFDRHGYTF.

The chain couples TRBV28 to TRBJ1-5; no clear D. Deletions cut 3 bases from V and 2 bases from J, with 8 bases between. Germline V CDR1 and CDR2: MDHEN, SYDVKM. The length of the CDR3 is 14 residues. The CDR3 sequence is CASSLGRRNQPQHF. CDR3 nucleotide sequence: TGTGCCAGCAGTTTGGGGAGGCGCAATCAGCCCCAGCATTTT.

The rearrangement joins TRBV6-1 to TRBJ1-5, with TRBD1 matching over 7 bases. This CDR3 contains 14 residues. The V gene end was trimmed by 2 bases and the J gene end by 5 bases; junction bases not matched to a gene: 3. The germline CDR1 and CDR2 sequences are MNHNS and SASEGT. The CDR3 is CASSEKQGYQPQHF. In DNA, the CDR3 is TGTGCCAGCAGTGAAAAACAGGGGTATCAGCCCCAGCATTTT.

The genes are TRBV28 and TRBJ1-1, with 7 bases that match TRBD1. The CDR3 spans 12 residues. In germline, CDR1 is MDHEN, CDR2 SYDVKM. Trimming took 5 bases from V and 10 from J; bases not matched to a gene: 7. The CDR3 sequence is CASSHTGDGAFF. CDR3 nucleotide sequence: TGTGCCAGCAGTCACACAGGGGACGGAGCTTTCTTT.

The V call is TRBV2, the J call TRBJ1-6; TRBD1 might be the D (5 bases). V shed 7 bases and J shed 7 bases, with 14 bases lying between them. This CDR3 has 14 residues. Germline lookup yields CDR1 SNHLY and CDR2 FYNNEI. The DNA for the CDR3 is TGTGCCAGCAACATAGGGGTCCCAAATTCACCCCTCCACTTT. Residues: CASNIGVPNSPLHF.

A single count supports this clone. The rearrangement uses TRBV7-8 and TRBJ2-1, with D perhaps matching TRBD1 (6 bases). CDR3 length: 16 residues. Germline V lookup: CDR1 SGHVS, CDR2 FQNEAQ. V gave up 3 bases and J gave up 0 bases, with 12 bases separating them. CDR3 residues: CASSFLGGSSYNEQFF. As DNA, the CDR3 is TGTGCCAGCAGCTTTCTTGGGGGCAGCTCCTACAATGAGCAGTTCTTC. Together with reference TRBV7-8 and TRBJ2-1, the CDR3 gives the full variable domain: GAGVSQSPRYKVAKRGQDVALRCDPISGHVSLFWYQQALGQGPEFLTYFQNEAQLDKSGLPSDRFFAERPEGSVSTLKIQRTQQEDSAVYLCASSFLGGSSYNEQFFGPGTRLTVL.

The chain is built from TRBV18 and TRBJ1-1; 11 bases fit TRBD1. Germline V lookup: CDR1 KGHSH, CDR2 LQKENI. Germline trimming cut 4 bases from V and 4 bases from J; bases unmatched to any gene: 5. The length of the CDR3 is 15 residues. The CDR3 spells CASSQGTGGGTEAFF. For the CDR3, the DNA is TGTGCCAGCTCACAGGGGACAGGGGGAGGCACTGAAGCTTTCTTT.

The rearrangement joins TRBV3-1 (or the pseudogene TRBV3-2) to TRBJ1-4; a possible D gene is TRBD1 (6 bases). CDR3 length: 14 residues. Looked up from germline, CDR1 is LGHDT and CDR2 is YNNKEL (reference sequence). V shed 4 bases and J shed 4 bases, with 10 bases lying between them. The CDR3, as DNA: TGTGCCAGCAGCCCACAGGGCCATAATGAAAAACTGTTTTTT. Its translation: CASSPQGHNEKLFF.

This chain uses TRBV7-9 with TRBJ2-7; D gene unclear. Germline CDR1 is SEHNR and CDR2 is FQNEAQ (reference sequence). Trimming shortened V by 2 bases and J by 2 bases, and 16 bases separated the two germline ends. The CDR3 extends over 16 amino acids. As DNA, the CDR3 is TGTGCCAGCAGCTTAATTGTGCGAGCTCCACCCTACGAGCAGTACTTC. Encoded protein: CASSLIVRAPPYEQYF.

The V and J genes are TRBV12-3 or TRBV12-4 and TRBJ1-5; no clear D gene. This CDR3 has 13 amino acids. V lost 1 base and J 5 bases, leaving 6 bases between the germline ends. The CDR3 DNA follows: TGTGCCAGCAGTTTAGACACATATCAGCCCCAGCATTTT. Translating it yields CASSLDTYQPQHF.

The chain joins TRBV7-9 to TRBJ1-6, with a possible D match to TRBD1 (6 bases). The CDR3 runs to 14 residues. V dropped 3 bases and J dropped 8 bases, with 11 bases sitting between them. Germline loops: CDR1 SEHNR, CDR2 FQNEAQ (reference sequence). CDR3 sequence (DNA): TGTGCCAGCAGCTTCCCAGGGGTCTATTCACCCCTCCACTTT. It translates to CASSFPGVYSPLHF.

The gene calls are TRBV12-3 or TRBV12-4 and TRBJ2-3; a weak D match, TRBD2 (5 bases). There are 11 residues in the CDR3. Trimming pared 7 bases from V and 11 bases from J, leaving 13 bases between. The CDR3, as DNA: TGTGCCAGCACTTCCTCGGAGGAGCAGTATTTT. It specifies CASTSSEEQYF.

The chain has TRBV28 and TRBJ2-7; 8 positions agree with TRBD1. Germline values: CDR1 MDHEN, CDR2 SYDVKM. The CDR3 is 15 amino acids. V lost 3 bases, J lost 2 bases, and 6 bases stayed unmatched. The CDR3 bases are TGTGCCAGCAGTTTTCTACAGGGGGGCCCCTACGAGCAGTACTTC. This encodes CASSFLQGGPYEQYF.

The V gene is TRBV5-5, the J gene TRBJ2-2; 9 bases agree with TRBD1. The CDR3 covers 16 residues. CDR1 and CDR2 (germline): SGHKS, YYEKEE (reference sequence). V dropped 3 bases and J dropped 5; count of bases not matched to a gene: 8. DNA of the CDR3: TGTGCCAGCAGCTGGAATTTCGACAGGGGGACCGGGGAGCTGTTTTTT. It codes for CASSWNFDRGTGELFF.

J is TRBJ1-1 and V is TRBV6-5, with D hard to call. V shed 2 bases and J shed 3 bases, with 7 bases lying between them. This CDR3 is 13 amino acids long. Per germline, CDR1 MNHEY and CDR2 SVGAGI. CDR3 loop: CASSYMADTEAFF. The CDR3 DNA is TGTGCCAGCAGTTACATGGCTGACACTGAAGCTTTCTTT.

The V gene is TRBV15, the J gene TRBJ1-4; D is unclear. V lost 5 bases and J 4 bases, leaving 8 bases between the germline ends. Germline CDR1 and CDR2: LNHNV and YYDKDF (reference sequence). This CDR3 comprises 13 residues. Written as DNA, the CDR3 is TGTGCCACCAGCGGAGGGAGTAATGAAAAACTGTTTTTT. Protein: CATSGGSNEKLFF.

This clone was seen ten or more times. The V and J genes are TRBV12-5 and TRBJ1-1; D unclear. Germline CDR1 is LGHNT and CDR2 is FRNRAP. Trimming removed 3 bases from V and 1 base from J, with 12 bases in between. This CDR3 contains 15 residues. DNA of the CDR3: TGTGCTAGTGGTTTAATCGGCGGGAGGAACACTGAAGCTTTCTTT. Translated, it gives CASGLIGGRNTEAFF.

The chain combines TRBV11-2 with TRBJ2-1, with no clear D. Trimming cost V 5 bases and J 4 bases, with 18 bases left between them. Germline V gene data show CDR1 as SGHAT and CDR2 as FQNNGV. The CDR3 contains 16 residues. This CDR3 is CASSLEIRAHYNEQFF. CDR3 coding DNA: TGTGCCAGCAGCCTCGAAATCCGAGCGCATTACAATGAGCAGTTCTTC.

J is TRBJ1-5 and V is TRBV6-5; 8 positions match TRBD1. The length of the CDR3 is 15 residues. Germline CDR1 and CDR2: MNHEY and SVGAGI. The junction had 12 bases not matched to a gene; V was cut back by 8 bases and J by 6 bases. The CDR3, as DNA: TGTGCCAGCTCGCCCAGGGGGCGGGGTCGTCAGCCCCAGCATTTT. This sequence encodes CASSPRGRGRQPQHF.

The V and J genes are TRBV5-1 and TRBJ1-1; TRBD1 might be the D (5 bases). Between the trimmed V and J ends, which lost 0 bases and 6 bases, there was a span of 12 bases. The CDR3 runs to 14 residues. In germline, CDR1 is SGHRS, CDR2 YFSETQ. The CDR3 bases are TGCGCCAGCAGCTTGGGTGGGGCTAACTCTGAAGCTTTCTTT. This gives the protein CASSLGGANSEAFF. The variable domain in full, completed from reference TRBV5-1 and TRBJ1-1, reads KAGVTQTPRYLIKTRGQQVTLSCSPISGHRSVSWYQQTPGQGLQFLFEYFSETQRNKGNFPGRFSGRQFSNSRSEMNVSTLELGDSALYLCASSLGGANSEAFFGQGTRLTVV.